This TCR beta chain was documented in a study of cytomegalovirus exposure and HLA in healthy donors. Findings and caveats of the study: Fewer N-insertions than the 666-donor mean were reportedly shown by an Asian-associated ancestry cluster in a later analysis.

The PCR made use of 60 Vbeta and 13 Jbeta primers. The data were produced by immunoSEQ multiplex PCR, yet TCRdb's version contains in-frame clones alone and is incomplete. The sample carries about 110,000 clones, approximately 82% recorded once. V was clipped by 3 bases and J by 0 bases, with 6 bases between them. In germline, CDR1 is WSHSY, CDR2 SAAADI. The CDR3 totals 14 residues. Worth noting for this clone: Its cognate antigen is unknown.

The sequenced sample was PBMCs. The chain recombines TRBV10-2 with TRBJ1-5; the D is unclear. This TCR was sampled from a man aged 30 to 45 in good health and CMV-seropositive. This CDR3 is CASSDRYSNQPQHF. The CDR3 region has the DNA TGCGCCAGCAGTGACAGGTATAGCAATCAGCCCCAGCATTTT.